This is a list of T cell receptor beta chains from one sample in a study of shared clonotypes between healthy human individuals. Some clones are missing from TCRdb's copy, which holds only in-frame ones; the method was immunoSEQ multiplex PCR. Among roughly 450,000 clones listed, about four fifths were seen once. Specimen: PBMCs. The receptors stem from a woman between 35 and 50 years old in good health. Some clones in this sample may be carry-over from other donors' samples. Both conserved end residues are part of each CDR3. Fields, in order: V gene, D gene, J gene, clone size, CDR3 DNA, CDR3 protein. A D gene is named only where the DNA matches it firmly. Some rows have no size entry. The others give once, few or many, or a class for an expanded clone.

TRBV6-5	TRBD1	TRBJ2-4	NA	TGTGCCAGCAGTTACCAAGCCAGGGGGCTTAACATTCAGTACTTC	CASSYQARGLNIQYF
TRBV15	NA	TRBJ1-1	few	TGTGCCACCGGGGAGATGATTAACACTGAAGCTTTCTTT	CATGEMINTEAFF
TRBV18	TRBD1	TRBJ1-2	NA	TGTGCCAGCTCACCACGAAGACAGGGGGCGGACTATGGCTACACCTTC	CASSPRRQGADYGYTF
TRBV7-2	TRBD1	TRBJ1-2	NA	TGTGCCAGCAGCTTAGCGAACGCCAGGGGGGGTTATGGCTACACCTTC	CASSLANARGGYGYTF
TRBV2	TRBD1	TRBJ1-2	NA	TGTGCCAGTGGGGGACAGGGGGCAAAAGGCTACACCTTC	CASGGQGAKGYTF
TRBV25-1	TRBD1	TRBJ2-2	NA	TGTGCCAGCAGTGGGGACAGGGTGGTCACCGGGGAGCTGTTTTTT	CASSGDRVVTGELFF
TRBV6-5	NA	TRBJ1-1	NA	TGTGCCAGCAGACCCTTCGGAGGGCTGAACACTGAAGCTTTCTTT	CASRPFGGLNTEAFF
TRBV5-1	TRBD2	TRBJ2-1	NA	TGCGCCAGCAGCTGGGGGGTCGCGGGAGTTTGGGATGAGCAGTTCTTC	CASSWGVAGVWDEQFF
TRBV10-3	TRBD1	TRBJ2-6	NA	TGTGCCATCAGGAGGGGGCCTGGGGCCAACGTCCTGACTTTC	CAIRRGPGANVLTF
TRBV6-1	TRBD1	TRBJ1-2	once	TGTGCCAGCAGTGCGATCAACGGACAGGGAAACTATGGCTACACCTTC	CASSAINGQGNYGYTF
TRBV7-9	NA	TRBJ2-2	NA	TGTGCCAGCAGCCCCGCAGACACCGGGGAGCTGTTTTTT	CASSPADTGELFF
TRBV5-4	TRBD2	TRBJ2-7	NA	TGTGCCAGCAGCCCCGGACTAGCGGCCTACGAGCAGTACTTC	CASSPGLAAYEQYF
TRBV5-4	TRBD2	TRBJ2-5	NA	TGTGCCAGCAGCCTGCCGGGGACTAGCGGGAGAATACAGACCCAGTACTTC	CASSLPGTSGRIQTQYF
TRBV19	NA	TRBJ1-5	NA	TGTGCCAGTACCTCAGGGTCCGGGGGCAATCAGCCCCAGCATTTT	CASTSGSGGNQPQHF
TRBV19	NA	TRBJ1-2	NA	TGTGCCAGTAGTTTGTCGGGGTCGTATGGCTACACCTTC	CASSLSGSYGYTF
TRBV4-3	TRBD1	TRBJ1-3	NA	TGCGCCAGCAGCCAAGATAGGACAGGGGGCGGAAACACCATATATTTT	CASSQDRTGGGNTIYF
TRBV11-1	NA	TRBJ2-2	NA	TGTGCCAGCAGCTTCGCTGCCCCGAACACCGGGGAGCTGTTTTTT	CASSFAAPNTGELFF
TRBV13	NA	TRBJ1-3	NA	TGTGCCAGCAGCTTGGTTGCCGGGACCTCTGGAAACACCATATATTTT	CASSLVAGTSGNTIYF
TRBV30	TRBD1	TRBJ2-4	NA	TGTGCCTGGAGTCCGGGACAGGGGGATGTCATTCAGTACTTC	CAWSPGQGDVIQYF
TRBV7-2	TRBD2	TRBJ2-1	NA	TGTGCCAGCAGCTTGGGGAGGGTTAATGAGCAGTTCTTC	CASSLGRVNEQFF
TRBV27	TRBD1	TRBJ1-3	NA	TGTGCCAGCAGGGTCCTCGACAGGGGGGCCGTCGTAACATCACCCTCTGGAAACACCATATATTTT	CASRVLDRGAVVTSPSGNTIYF
TRBV27	NA	TRBJ1-5	NA	TGTGCCAGCAGTCCGAGGCGGAGTAGCAATCAGCCCCAGCATTTT	CASSPRRSSNQPQHF
TRBV9	NA	TRBJ2-3	NA	TGTGCCAGCAGCGGGAACAGGGATGGCGCAGATACGCAGTATTTT	CASSGNRDGADTQYF
TRBV4-2	TRBD1	TRBJ2-3	NA	TGTGCCAGCAGCCAGGGACAGGGGGCGGCAGATACGCAGTATTTT	CASSQGQGAADTQYF
TRBV19	NA	TRBJ1-1	many	TGTGCCAGTAGTTTCAAGACCAAAGCTTTCTTT	CASSFKTKAFF
TRBV28	NA	TRBJ1-1	few	TGTGCCAGCAGACTCGACACCGAAGCTTTCTTT	CASRLDTEAFF
TRBV9	TRBD2	TRBJ2-3	NA	TGTGCCAGCAGCTCCGATTGGGCTAGCGGGAGAAATACGCAGTATTTT	CASSSDWASGRNTQYF
TRBV5-5	TRBD1	TRBJ1-4	NA	TGTGCCAGCAGCTTGGTAGGGCAGGGGGATGAAAAACTGTTTTTT	CASSLVGQGDEKLFF
TRBV28	TRBD2	TRBJ2-7	NA	TGTGCCAGCAGTTTATTAGCGGGAGCGTACGAGCAGTACTTC	CASSLLAGAYEQYF
TRBV5-1	TRBD2	TRBJ2-2	NA	TGCGCCAGCAGCTTGAAGGCGGGAGATACCGGGGAGCTGTTTTTT	CASSLKAGDTGELFF
TRBV28	TRBD2	TRBJ2-1	NA	TGTGCCAGTCAGATAGCGGGAGTGGACAATGAGCAGTTCTTC	CASQIAGVDNEQFF
TRBV11-2	NA	TRBJ2-7	NA	TGTGCCAGCAGCTTAGCGTTCGAGCAGTACTTC	CASSLAFEQYF
TRBV11-3	NA	TRBJ1-3	NA	TGTGCCAGCAGCCAGGACGGTGGAAACACCATATATTTT	CASSQDGGNTIYF
TRBV27	NA	TRBJ2-1	NA	TGTGCCAGCAGTCCCCGTTCGGGGGAGTGGAACAATGAGCAGTTCTTC	CASSPRSGEWNNEQFF
TRBV28	NA	TRBJ1-2	many	TGTGCCAGCAGTTTATCGGACAGCTATGGCTACACCTTC	CASSLSDSYGYTF
TRBV7-2	TRBD2	TRBJ2-5	NA	TGTGCCAGCAGCTCGGGACTAGCGGGACGAGGGGAGACCCAGTACTTC	CASSSGLAGRGETQYF
TRBV28	NA	TRBJ1-1	NA	TGTGCCAGCGCAGGGGCAGGGAACACTGAAGCTTTCTTT	CASAGAGNTEAFF